This TCR beta chain emerged from a study of blood T cell repertoires in COVID-19. V gave up 1 base and J gave up 6 bases; unmatched junction bases: 1. The CDR3 runs 13 residues. The V gene's germline CDR1 is KGHSH and CDR2 LQKENI. Profiling relied on immunoSEQ multiplex PCR, and the TCRdb table lists in-frame clones only, not all of them. The repertoire holds around 300,000 clones, with approximately 86% as singletons. This clonotype was obtained from a woman aged 70 to 79 with COVID-19, enrolled during active disease. Sample: peripheral blood. V is TRBV18 and J is TRBJ1-2; TRBD1 aligns across 8 bases. In nucleotides, the CDR3 is TGTGCCAGCTCACCACAACAGGGGGATGGCTACACCTTC. Translated, it gives CASSPQQGDGYTF.